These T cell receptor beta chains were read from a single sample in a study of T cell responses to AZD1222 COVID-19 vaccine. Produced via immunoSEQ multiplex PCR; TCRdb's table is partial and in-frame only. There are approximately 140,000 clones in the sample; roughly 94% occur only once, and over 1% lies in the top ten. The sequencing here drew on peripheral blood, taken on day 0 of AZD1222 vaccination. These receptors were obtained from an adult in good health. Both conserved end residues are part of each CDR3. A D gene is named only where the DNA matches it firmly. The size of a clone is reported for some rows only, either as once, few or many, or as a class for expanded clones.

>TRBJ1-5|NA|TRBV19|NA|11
TGTGCCAGTGCAGGGAATCAGCCCCAGCATTTT
CASAGNQPQHF
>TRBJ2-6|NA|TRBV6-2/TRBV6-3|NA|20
TGTGCCAGCAGTTACAAGGGTGATAGCCGAGCCACCTCTGGGGCCAACGTCCTGACTTTC
CASSYKGDSRATSGANVLTF
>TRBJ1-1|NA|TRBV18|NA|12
TGTGCCAGCTCAACCGACGGCCTCAAAGCTTTCTTT
CASSTDGLKAFF
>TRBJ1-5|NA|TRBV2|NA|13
TGTGCCAGCACTGGACAGCTGAATCAGCCCCAGCATTTT
CASTGQLNQPQHF
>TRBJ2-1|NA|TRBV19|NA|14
TGTGCCAGTAGTCCCTTCGGGACTTACAATGAGCAGTTCTTC
CASSPFGTYNEQFF
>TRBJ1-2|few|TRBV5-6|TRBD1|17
TGTGCCAGCAGCTTCTGGACAGGGGGCCGAACTAACTATGGCTACACCTTC
CASSFWTGGRTNYGYTF
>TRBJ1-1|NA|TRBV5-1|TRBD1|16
TGCGCCAGCAAGGCCGGGACAGGGGGCGCAAACACTGAAGCTTTCTTT
CASKAGTGGANTEAFF
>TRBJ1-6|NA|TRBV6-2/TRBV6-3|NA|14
TGTGCCAGCAGCCAACAGGGAACTAATTCACCCCTCCACTTT
CASSQQGTNSPLHF
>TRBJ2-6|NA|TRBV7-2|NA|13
TGTGCCAGCAGCTGGGCCAGGGCCAACGTCCTGACTTTC
CASSWARANVLTF
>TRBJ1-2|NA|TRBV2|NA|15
TGTGCCAGCAGTCACCGGGACACGGTTGCATATGGCTACACCTTC
CASSHRDTVAYGYTF
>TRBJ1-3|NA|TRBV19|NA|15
TGTGCCAGTAAAACCCTATTCAACTCTGGAAACACCATATATTTT
CASKTLFNSGNTIYF
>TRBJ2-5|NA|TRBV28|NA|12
TGTGCCAGCAGCCAACTCCTCGCCATCCAGTACTTC
CASSQLLAIQYF
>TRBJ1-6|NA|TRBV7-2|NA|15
TGTGCCAGCAGCTTAGGGGGCCAGGTGCGGTCACCCCTCCACTTT
CASSLGGQVRSPLHF
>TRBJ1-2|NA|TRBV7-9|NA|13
TGTGCCAGCAGCTTGGAACAGGGTGACGGCTACACCTTC
CASSLEQGDGYTF
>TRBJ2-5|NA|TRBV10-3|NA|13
TGTGCCATCAGTGAGGAAGGGACGAAGACCCAGTACTTC
CAISEEGTKTQYF
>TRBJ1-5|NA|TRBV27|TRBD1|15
TGTGCCAGCAGTTTATCACAGGGGGCAAATCAGCCCCAGCATTTT
CASSLSQGANQPQHF
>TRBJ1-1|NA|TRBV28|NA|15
TGTGCCAGCAGTTTGGAACCTCAGGGGCCCACTGAAGCTTTCTTT
CASSLEPQGPTEAFF
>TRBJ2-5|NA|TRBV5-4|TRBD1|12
TGTGCCAGCAGCACGGATAGTGGGACAGGGTACTTC
CASSTDSGTGYF
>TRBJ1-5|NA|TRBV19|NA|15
TGTGCCAGTAGTTGGCGGCCGGCACCCAATCAGCCCCAGCATTTT
CASSWRPAPNQPQHF
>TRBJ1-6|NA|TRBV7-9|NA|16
TGTGCCAGCAGCGCACAATATCGGGCCTCAGTTTCACCCCTCCACTTT
CASSAQYRASVSPLHF
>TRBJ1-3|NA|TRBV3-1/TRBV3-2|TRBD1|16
TGTGCCAGCAGCAGGGGACAGGGGGCGCGGGGAAACACCATATATTTT
CASSRGQGARGNTIYF
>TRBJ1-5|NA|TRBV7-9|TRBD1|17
TGTGCCAGCAGCTTAGAAACAGGGGCCGGTAGCAATCAGCCCCAGCATTTT
CASSLETGAGSNQPQHF
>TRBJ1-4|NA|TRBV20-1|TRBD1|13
TGCAGTGCTGGTGACAGGGGCCGTGAAAAACTGTTTTTT
CSAGDRGREKLFF
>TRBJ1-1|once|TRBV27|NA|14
TGTGCCAGCAGTTTATTAGGACAGAGCACTGAAGCTTTCTTT
CASSLLGQSTEAFF
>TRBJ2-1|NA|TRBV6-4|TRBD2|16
TGTGCCAGCAGTATTGGATTGTCGGGGGGGCTCAATGAGCAGTTCTTC
CASSIGLSGGLNEQFF
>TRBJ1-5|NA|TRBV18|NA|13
TGTGCCAGCTCAGGATCCCCTGCCCAGCCCCAGCATTTT
CASSGSPAQPQHF
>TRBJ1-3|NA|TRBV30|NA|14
TGTGCCTGGAGACAGGCCAGCTCTGGAAACACCATATATTTT
CAWRQASSGNTIYF
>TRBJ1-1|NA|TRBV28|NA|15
TGTGCCAGCAGTTCCGGACAGTTTACGAACACTGAAGCTTTCTTT
CASSSGQFTNTEAFF
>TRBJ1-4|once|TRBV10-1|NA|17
TGCGCCAGGATTAATCGGGGGGTCCAGGGAACTAATGAAAAACTGTTTTTT
CARINRGVQGTNEKLFF
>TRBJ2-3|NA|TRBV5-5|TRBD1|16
TGTGCCAGCAGCTTTGGACAGGGGCACGGCACAGATACGCAGTATTTT
CASSFGQGHGTDTQYF
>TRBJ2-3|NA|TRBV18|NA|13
TGTGCCAGCTCACCAGTGAACACAGATACGCAGTATTTT
CASSPVNTDTQYF
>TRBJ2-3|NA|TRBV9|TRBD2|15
TGTGCCAGCAGCGTAGGCGGGAGGACGGCAGATACGCAGTATTTT
CASSVGGRTADTQYF
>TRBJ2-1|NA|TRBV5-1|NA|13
TGCGCCAGCAGCCCAGCCAATGGGAACGAGCAGTTCTTC
CASSPANGNEQFF
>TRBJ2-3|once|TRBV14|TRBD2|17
TGTGCCAGCAGCCAAGCGTGGACTAGCGGGAACACAGATACGCAGTATTTT
CASSQAWTSGNTDTQYF
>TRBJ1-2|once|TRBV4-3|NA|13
TGCGCCAGCAGCCAAGAGTCGGGGGGTGGCTACACCTTC
CASSQESGGGYTF
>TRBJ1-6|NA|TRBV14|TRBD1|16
TGTGCCAGCAGCCAAGCCAGGGGGAACCTTTATTCACCCCTCCACTTT
CASSQARGNLYSPLHF